This TCR beta chain was identified during a study of blood T cell repertoires in COVID-19. Study in general: There were acute and convalescent COVID-19 samples, and they came from the United States, Italy and Spain. PBMCs, B-cell-depleted T cells, or T cells were the source of the cDNA or gDNA that made up the material.

The CDR3 is 15 residues long. The germline CDR1 and CDR2 sequences are SGDLS and YYNGEE. V lost 4 bases to trimming and J lost 5 bases, with 15 bases between them. Original data processing: Researchers report that nucleated cell counts were estimated from reference gene primer amplification. Sequencing used immunoSEQ multiplex PCR; TCRdb keeps in-frame clones, though not all of them. The V and J calls and the clone size are those of that table, but D and trimming were determined from the DNA. The repertoire includes 50,000 to 70,000 clones, roughly 79% of them detected once, and approximately 3% sits in the top ten.

The chain recombines TRBV9 with TRBJ2-2; tentatively, D is TRBD2 (7 bases). Sequencing input: peripheral blood. The sequence was obtained from a man aged 55 to 70 with acute or convalescent COVID-19. The CDR3 DNA reads as TGTGCCAGCAGCCCTATAAAGGGGGGGACCGGGGAGCTGTTTTTT. It is translated as CASSPIKGGTGELFF.